This entry is about one T cell receptor beta chain. The source of the sample is a study of blood T cell repertoires in COVID-19. Study context: The analysed material was cDNA or gDNA that came from T cells, B-cell-depleted T cells, or PBMCs.

Assay: immunoSEQ multiplex PCR; the TCRdb copy retains only in-frame clones and omits some. The data show around 450,000 clones, around 90% seen once. This CDR3 has 14 amino acids. Trimming at V came to 4 bases and at J to 7 bases, leaving 1 base not matched to a gene. CDR1 is MDHEN and CDR2 is SYDVKM in the germline V gene. Sequenced sample: PBMCs or T cells enriched from blood (not recorded which). The V gene is TRBV28, the J gene TRBJ1-6; 10 bases align to TRBD1. The sequence came from a man aged 18 to 29 who had recovered from COVID-19. The CDR3 reads CASSWDRGNSPLHF. As DNA, the CDR3 is TGTGCCAGCAGTTGGGACAGGGGAAATTCACCCCTCCACTTT.